These T cell receptor beta chains were read from a single sample in a study of OX40 agonist ivuxolimab in advanced cancers. Data came from immunoSEQ multiplex PCR; TCRdb stores just in-frame clones and leaves some out. The repertoire consists of approximately 130,000 clones, with roughly 91% occurring once and the leading ten covering roughly 0.94%. The sample consisted of CD4+ or CD8+ T cells sorted from blood, taken in a trial of the OX40 agonist ivuxolimab. The receptors derive from an adult with an advanced solid tumor such as melanoma, head and neck, liver or kidney cancer. Each CDR3 is given with its conserved first and last residue. The order of the fields is V gene, CDR3 length, clone size, D gene, J gene, CDR3 DNA, CDR3 protein. A D gene is named only where the DNA matches it firmly. Clone size is stated in some rows and not others, as once, few, many or a class when expanded.

>TRBV27|11|few|-|TRBJ2-7
TGTGCCAGCGGAAGGGACAACGAGCAGTACTTC
CASGRDNEQYF
>TRBV6-1|13|-|TRBD1|TRBJ2-7
TGTGCCAGCAAGGGCCAGGGGGCCTACGAGCAGTACTTC
CASKGQGAYEQYF
>TRBV6-6|15|-|-|TRBJ2-1
TGTGCCAGCAGGGGGGGACTTTCCTCCTACAATGAGCAGTTCTTC
CASRGGLSSYNEQFF
>TRBV28|14|-|-|TRBJ2-7
TGTGCCAGCTGGGGGACATTTGTCTCCTACGAGCAGTACTTC
CASWGTFVSYEQYF
>TRBV4-3|15|-|-|TRBJ2-5
TGCGCCAGCAGCCCGAGATTGGGTGTTAAAGAGACCCAGTACTTC
CASSPRLGVKETQYF
>TRBV6-1|12|-|-|TRBJ1-2
TGTGCCAGCAGTGATGGCGGTCGGGGCTACACCTTC
CASSDGGRGYTF
>TRBV7-2|13|-|-|TRBJ2-1
TGTGCCAGCAGCTTTACACAGAGCAATGAGCAGTTCTTC
CASSFTQSNEQFF
>TRBV20-1|11|-|-|TRBJ1-2
TGCAGTGCCAGGCCTAGTAACGGCTACACCTTC
CSARPSNGYTF
>TRBV7-2|14|-|TRBD2|TRBJ2-7
TGTGCCAGCAGCTTAGCGGGAGGGCCCCACGAGCAGTACTTC
CASSLAGGPHEQYF
>TRBV7-9|14|-|-|TRBJ2-7
TGTGCCAGCAGACCACCGGGACCATCCTACGAGCAGTACTTC
CASRPPGPSYEQYF
>TRBV7-2|14|-|TRBD1|TRBJ2-3
TGTGCCAGCAGCTTTGGACAGGGTGCCGATACGCAGTATTTT
CASSFGQGADTQYF
>TRBV10-2|15|once|TRBD2|TRBJ2-3
TGCGCCAGCAGTGGGGGGACTAGCGGCACAGATACGCAGTATTTT
CASSGGTSGTDTQYF
>TRBV14|14|-|-|TRBJ1-2
TGTGCCAGCAGCCAAGCGGGGACAACTTATGGCTACACCTTC
CASSQAGTTYGYTF
>TRBV6-5|14|few|-|TRBJ1-6
TGTGCCAGCAGAAGACTGGGGGACAATTCACCCCTCCACTTT
CASRRLGDNSPLHF
>TRBV15|12|-|TRBD1|TRBJ2-7
TGTGCCACCAGCAGGTCCGGACAGGGTCTTGGCTTC
CATSRSGQGLGF
>TRBV25-1|16|-|-|TRBJ2-7
TGTGCCAGCAGTGAAGGACGAGGGGGGAGCTCCTACGAGCAGTACTTC
CASSEGRGGSSYEQYF
>TRBV18|14|-|-|TRBJ1-1
TGTGCCAGCTCACCGCCGTGGGAGCGAACTGAAGCTTTCTTT
CASSPPWERTEAFF
>TRBV4-2|16|-|TRBD1|TRBJ1-2
TGTGCCAGCAGCCAAGATGGACAGGGGAAGAACTATGGCTACACCTTC
CASSQDGQGKNYGYTF
>TRBV7-3|15|-|-|TRBJ2-1
TGTGCCAGCAGCCCGCAGGGGTTATCCTACAATGAGCAGTTCTTC
CASSPQGLSYNEQFF
>TRBV10-3|14|-|-|TRBJ2-3
TGTGCCATCACCGGACAGTCTAGCACAGATACGCAGTATTTT
CAITGQSSTDTQYF
>TRBV6-5|15|-|-|TRBJ1-1
TGTGCCAGCAGAAGTCCGGGACGGATGAACACTGAAGCTTTCTTT
CASRSPGRMNTEAFF
>TRBV5-4|11|-|-|TRBJ2-7
TGTGCCAGCAGCTTAGGGGGCGAGCAGTACTTC
CASSLGGEQYF
>TRBV28|14|-|-|TRBJ1-5
TGTGCCAGCAGTTCCACTAGGGAGGTTCAGCCCCAGCATTTT
CASSSTREVQPQHF
>TRBV18|17|-|-|TRBJ1-3
TGTGCCAGCTCATCGACAGCACTAGTACCCCCTGGAAACACCATATATTTT
CASSSTALVPPGNTIYF
>TRBV28|12|-|-|TRBJ1-3
TGTGCCAGCAGTTTGGCGGGTAGGGCCATATATTTT
CASSLAGRAIYF
>TRBV7-2|13|-|-|TRBJ2-1
TGTGCCAGCAGCTTAGTGGGACTTAATGAGCAGTTCTTC
CASSLVGLNEQFF
>TRBV5-1|17|-|-|TRBJ1-5
TGCGCCAGCAGCTTGGGCCTGACAGCTGATAGCAATCAGCCCCAGCATTTT
CASSLGLTADSNQPQHF
>TRBV2|14|-|-|TRBJ2-3
TGTGCCAGCAGTGATCGAACAGGTGCAGATACGCAGTATTTT
CASSDRTGADTQYF
>TRBV19|14|once|-|TRBJ1-1
TGTGCCAGTAGTATAGATCTTAACACCAAAGGAGCTTTCTTT
CASSIDLNTKGAFF
>TRBV4-3|17|-|-|TRBJ2-7
TGCGCCAGCAGCCAGGGTCCCCGGGCAGGGGCCCCCTACGAGCAGTACTTC
CASSQGPRAGAPYEQYF
>TRBV5-1|15|-|-|TRBJ2-7
TGCGCCAGCAGCTTGGATGGGCTAGCAGGGAACGAGCAGTACTTC
CASSLDGLAGNEQYF
>TRBV19|16|-|-|TRBJ2-7
TGTGCCAGTAGTATAGAGGGCGGCTACCTCTCCTACGAGCAGTACTTC
CASSIEGGYLSYEQYF
>TRBV7-2|15|-|TRBD1|TRBJ1-3
TGTGCCAGCAGCTTTTCTGGACAGGCTGGAAACACCATATATTTT
CASSFSGQAGNTIYF
>TRBV4-2|15|-|TRBD2|TRBJ2-1
TGTGCCAGCAGCCAAAGGGCGGGGGGATACAATGAGCAGTTCTTC
CASSQRAGGYNEQFF
>TRBV18|14|-|-|TRBJ2-5
TGTGCCAGCTCTCGATCTAGCGTCCAAGAGACCCAGTACTTC
CASSRSSVQETQYF
>TRBV7-9|14|-|-|TRBJ2-7
TGTGCCAGCAGCTTGGCACAGGGTTACTACGAGCAGTACTTC
CASSLAQGYYEQYF
>TRBV7-9|16|-|TRBD1|TRBJ2-7
TGTGCCAGCAGCTTAAAACCCGGACAGGGGACCTACGAGCAGTACTTC
CASSLKPGQGTYEQYF
>TRBV11-2|13|-|-|TRBJ1-1
TGTGCCAGCAGCTTTAACAGACACACTGAAGCTTTCTTT
CASSFNRHTEAFF
>TRBV28|16|-|-|TRBJ2-5
TGTGCCAGCAGTTCCCCGGGGGCTAGAGGTCAAGAGACCCAGTACTTC
CASSSPGARGQETQYF
>TRBV30|13|-|-|TRBJ1-2
TGTGCCTGGAGTGGGCAGGGGCCATATGGCTACACCTTC
CAWSGQGPYGYTF